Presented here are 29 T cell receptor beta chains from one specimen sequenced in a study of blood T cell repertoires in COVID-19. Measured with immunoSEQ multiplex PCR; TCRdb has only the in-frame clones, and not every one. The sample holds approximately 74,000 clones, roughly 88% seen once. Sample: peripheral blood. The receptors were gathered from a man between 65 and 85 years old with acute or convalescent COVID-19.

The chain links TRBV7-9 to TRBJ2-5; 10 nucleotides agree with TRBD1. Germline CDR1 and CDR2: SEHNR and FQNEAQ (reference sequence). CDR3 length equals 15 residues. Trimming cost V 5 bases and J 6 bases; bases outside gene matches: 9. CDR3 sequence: CASSPPGTGVQTQYF. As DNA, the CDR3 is TGTGCCAGCAGCCCCCCCGGGACAGGGGTACAGACCCAGTACTTC.

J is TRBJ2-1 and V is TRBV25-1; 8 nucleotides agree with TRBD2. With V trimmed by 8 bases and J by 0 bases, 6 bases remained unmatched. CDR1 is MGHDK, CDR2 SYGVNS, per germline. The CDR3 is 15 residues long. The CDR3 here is CASSPSGRSYNEQFF. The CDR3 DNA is TGTGCCAGCTCTCCTAGCGGGCGCTCCTACAATGAGCAGTTCTTC.

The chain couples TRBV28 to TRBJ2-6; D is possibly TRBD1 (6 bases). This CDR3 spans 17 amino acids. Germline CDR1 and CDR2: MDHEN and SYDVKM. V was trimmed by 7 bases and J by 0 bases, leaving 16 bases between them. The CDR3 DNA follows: TGTGCCAGCACCCTCACAGGGACCAGCTCTGGGGCCAACGTCCTGACTTTC. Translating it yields CASTLTGTSSGANVLTF.

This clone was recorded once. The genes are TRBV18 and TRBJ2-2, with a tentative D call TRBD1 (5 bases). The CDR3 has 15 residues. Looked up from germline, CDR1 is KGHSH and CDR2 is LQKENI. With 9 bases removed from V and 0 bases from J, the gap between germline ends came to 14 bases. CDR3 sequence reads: CASLDSIANTGELFF. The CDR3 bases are TGTGCCAGTCTCGACAGTATCGCGAACACCGGGGAGCTGTTTTTT.

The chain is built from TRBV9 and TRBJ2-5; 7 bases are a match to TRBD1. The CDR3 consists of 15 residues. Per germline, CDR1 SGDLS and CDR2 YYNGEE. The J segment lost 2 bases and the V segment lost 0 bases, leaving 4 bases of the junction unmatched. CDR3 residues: CASSVGARGQETQYF. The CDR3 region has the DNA TGTGCCAGCAGCGTAGGCGCCAGGGGGCAAGAGACCCAGTACTTC.

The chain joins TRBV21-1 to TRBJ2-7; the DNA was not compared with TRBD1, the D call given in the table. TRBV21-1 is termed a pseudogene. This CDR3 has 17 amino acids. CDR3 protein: CASSKDCRQWGNYEQYF. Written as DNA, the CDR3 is TGTGCCAGCAGCAAAGATTGTCGACAGTGGGGAAACTACGAGCAGTACTTC.

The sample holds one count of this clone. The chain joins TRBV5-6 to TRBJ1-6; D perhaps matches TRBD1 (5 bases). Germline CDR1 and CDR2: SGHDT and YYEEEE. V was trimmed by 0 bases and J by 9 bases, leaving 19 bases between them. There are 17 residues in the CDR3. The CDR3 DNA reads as TGTGCCAGCAGCTTGGGACCCGGCAGGGAAGACACTTCACCCCTCCACTTT. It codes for CASSLGPGREDTSPLHF.

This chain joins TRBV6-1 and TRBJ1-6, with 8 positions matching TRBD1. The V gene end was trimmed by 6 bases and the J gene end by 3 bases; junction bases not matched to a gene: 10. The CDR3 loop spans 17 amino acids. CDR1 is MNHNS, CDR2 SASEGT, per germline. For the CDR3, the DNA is TGTGCCAGCAGGGAAAGGCCGGACAGGGACTATAATTCACCCCTCCACTTT. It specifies CASRERPDRDYNSPLHF.

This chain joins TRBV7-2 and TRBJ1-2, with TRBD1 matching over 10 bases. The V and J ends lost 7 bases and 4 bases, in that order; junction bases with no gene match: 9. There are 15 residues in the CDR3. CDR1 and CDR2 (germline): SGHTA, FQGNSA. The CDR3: CASILAGTGAYGYTF. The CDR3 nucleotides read TGTGCCAGCATCCTGGCCGGGACAGGGGCCTATGGCTACACCTTC.

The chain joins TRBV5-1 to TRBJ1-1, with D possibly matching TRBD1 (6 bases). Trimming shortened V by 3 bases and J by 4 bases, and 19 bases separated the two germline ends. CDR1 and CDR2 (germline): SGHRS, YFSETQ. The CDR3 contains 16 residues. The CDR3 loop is CASSSTGYRVGTEAFF. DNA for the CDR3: TGCGCCAGCAGCTCGACAGGTTATAGGGTAGGCACTGAAGCTTTCTTT.

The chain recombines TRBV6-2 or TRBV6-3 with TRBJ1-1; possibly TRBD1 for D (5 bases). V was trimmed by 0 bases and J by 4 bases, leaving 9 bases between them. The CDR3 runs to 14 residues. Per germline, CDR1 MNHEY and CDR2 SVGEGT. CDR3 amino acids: CASSYSEGSTEAFF. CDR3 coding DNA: TGTGCCAGCAGTTACTCGGAGGGGAGCACTGAAGCTTTCTTT.

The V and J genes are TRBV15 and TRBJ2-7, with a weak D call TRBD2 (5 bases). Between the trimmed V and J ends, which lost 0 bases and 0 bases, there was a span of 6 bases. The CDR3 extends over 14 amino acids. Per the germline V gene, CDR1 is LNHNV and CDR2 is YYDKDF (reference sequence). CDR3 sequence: CATSRDGVSYEQYF. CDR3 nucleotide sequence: TGTGCCACCAGCAGAGACGGGGTCTCCTACGAGCAGTACTTC.

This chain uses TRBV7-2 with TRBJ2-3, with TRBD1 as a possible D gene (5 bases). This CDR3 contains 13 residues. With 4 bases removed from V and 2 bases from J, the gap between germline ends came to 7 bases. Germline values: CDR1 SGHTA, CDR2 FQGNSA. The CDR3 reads CASSSRVTDTQYF. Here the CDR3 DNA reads TGTGCCAGCAGCTCCAGGGTCACAGATACGCAGTATTTT.

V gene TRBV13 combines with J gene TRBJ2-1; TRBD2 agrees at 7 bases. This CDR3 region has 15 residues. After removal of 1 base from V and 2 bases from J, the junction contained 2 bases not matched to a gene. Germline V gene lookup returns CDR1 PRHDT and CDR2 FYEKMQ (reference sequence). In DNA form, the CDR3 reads TGTGCCAGCAGCTTAGAGGCGGGAGCCTACAATGAGCAGTTCTTC. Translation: CASSLEAGAYNEQFF.

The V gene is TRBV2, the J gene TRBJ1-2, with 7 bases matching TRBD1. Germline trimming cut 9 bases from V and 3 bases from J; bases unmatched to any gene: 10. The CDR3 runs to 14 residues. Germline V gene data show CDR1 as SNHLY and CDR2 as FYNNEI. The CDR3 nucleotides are TGTGCCAGTGCGGGACAGAGTGACTACTATGGCTACACCTTC. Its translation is CASAGQSDYYGYTF.

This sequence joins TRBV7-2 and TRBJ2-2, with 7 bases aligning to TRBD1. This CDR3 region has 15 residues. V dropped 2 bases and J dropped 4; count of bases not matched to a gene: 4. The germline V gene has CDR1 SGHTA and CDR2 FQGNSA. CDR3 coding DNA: TGTGCCAGCAGCTTAAGGGGGCTGGGCACCGGGGAGCTGTTTTTT. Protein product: CASSLRGLGTGELFF.

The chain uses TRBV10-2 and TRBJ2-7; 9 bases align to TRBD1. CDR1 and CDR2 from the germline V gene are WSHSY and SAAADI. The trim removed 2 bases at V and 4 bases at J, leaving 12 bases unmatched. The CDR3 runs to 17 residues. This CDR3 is CASSEILTGTGSYEQYF. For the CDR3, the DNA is TGCGCCAGCAGTGAGATCCTTACCGGGACAGGGTCATACGAGCAGTACTTC.

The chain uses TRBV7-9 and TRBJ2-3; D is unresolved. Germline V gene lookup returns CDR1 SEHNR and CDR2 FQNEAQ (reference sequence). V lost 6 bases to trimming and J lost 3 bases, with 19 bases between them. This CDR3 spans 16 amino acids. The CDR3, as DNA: TGTGCCAGCAGTCTGGTTCGACATTCTGTGACAGATACGCAGTATTTT. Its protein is CASSLVRHSVTDTQYF.

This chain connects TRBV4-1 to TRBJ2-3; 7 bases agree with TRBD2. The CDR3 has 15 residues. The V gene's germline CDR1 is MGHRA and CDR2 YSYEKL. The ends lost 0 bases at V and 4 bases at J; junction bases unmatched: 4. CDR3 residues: CASSQDWTSSDTQYF. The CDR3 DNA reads TGCGCCAGCAGCCAAGACTGGACTAGTTCAGATACGCAGTATTTT.

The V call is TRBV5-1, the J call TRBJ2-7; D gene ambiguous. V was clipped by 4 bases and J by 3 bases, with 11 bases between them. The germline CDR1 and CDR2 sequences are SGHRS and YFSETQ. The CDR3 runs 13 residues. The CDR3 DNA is TGCGCCAGCAGCGTAAATAACAACTACGAGCAGTACTTC. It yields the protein CASSVNNNYEQYF. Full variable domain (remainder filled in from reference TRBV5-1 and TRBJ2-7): KAGVTQTPRYLIKTRGQQVTLSCSPISGHRSVSWYQQTPGQGLQFLFEYFSETQRNKGNFPGRFSGRQFSNSRSEMNVSTLELGDSALYLCASSVNNNYEQYFGPGTRLTVT.

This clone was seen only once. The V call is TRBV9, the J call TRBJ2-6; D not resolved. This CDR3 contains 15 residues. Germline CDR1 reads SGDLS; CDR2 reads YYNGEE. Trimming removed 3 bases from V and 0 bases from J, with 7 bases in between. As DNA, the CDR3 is TGTGCCAGCAGCGCCAGGAACTCTGGGGCCAACGTCCTGACTTTC. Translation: CASSARNSGANVLTF.

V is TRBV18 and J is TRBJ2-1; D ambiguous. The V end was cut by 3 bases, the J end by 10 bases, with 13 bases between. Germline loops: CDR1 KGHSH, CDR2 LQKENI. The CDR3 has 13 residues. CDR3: CASSPSLRAEQFF. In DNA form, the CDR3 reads TGTGCCAGCTCACCTTCGCTCCGCGCCGAGCAGTTCTTC. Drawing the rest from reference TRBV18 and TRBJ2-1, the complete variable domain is NAGVMQNPRHLVRRRGQEARLRCSPMKGHSHVYWYRQLPEEGLKFMVYLQKENIIDESGMPKERFSAEFPKEGPSILRIQQVVRGDSAAYFCASSPSLRAEQFFGPGTRLTVL.

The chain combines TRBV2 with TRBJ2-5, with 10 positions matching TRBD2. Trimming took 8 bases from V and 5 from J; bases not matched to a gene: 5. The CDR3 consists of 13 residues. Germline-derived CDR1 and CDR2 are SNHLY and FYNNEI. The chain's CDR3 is CASGSGGAETQYF. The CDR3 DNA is TGTGCCAGCGGGAGCGGGGGGGCGGAGACCCAGTACTTC.

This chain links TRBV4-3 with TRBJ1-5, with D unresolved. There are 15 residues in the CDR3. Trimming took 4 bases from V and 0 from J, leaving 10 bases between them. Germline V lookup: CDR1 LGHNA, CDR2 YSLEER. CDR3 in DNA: TGCGCCAGCAGCCGTTCACTTAATAGCAATCAGCCCCAGCATTTT. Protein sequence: CASSRSLNSNQPQHF.

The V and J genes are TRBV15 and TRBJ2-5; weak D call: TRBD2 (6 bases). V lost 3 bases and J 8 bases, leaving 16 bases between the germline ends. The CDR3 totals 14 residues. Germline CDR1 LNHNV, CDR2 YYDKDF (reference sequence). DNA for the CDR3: TGTGCCACCAGCAGGGGGACTCAAGGTCGAACCCAGTACTTC. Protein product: CATSRGTQGRTQYF.

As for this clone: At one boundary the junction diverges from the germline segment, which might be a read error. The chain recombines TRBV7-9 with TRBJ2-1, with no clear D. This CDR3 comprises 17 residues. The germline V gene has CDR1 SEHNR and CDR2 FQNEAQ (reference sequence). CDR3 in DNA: TGTGCCAGCAGCCCTTCCTTTGGCGGCTCCTCCAACAATGAGCAGTTCTTC. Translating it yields CASSPSFGGSSNNEQFF.

The CDR3, as DNA: TGCGCCAGCAACTTCGATCGGGGCTACGAGCAGTACTTC. Translated, it gives CASNFDRGYEQYF. J is TRBJ2-7 and V is TRBV5-1; tentatively, D is TRBD2 (5 bases). Germline V gives CDR1 SGHRS, CDR2 YFSETQ. This CDR3 comprises 13 residues. With 6 bases removed from V and 3 bases from J, the gap between germline ends came to 13 bases.

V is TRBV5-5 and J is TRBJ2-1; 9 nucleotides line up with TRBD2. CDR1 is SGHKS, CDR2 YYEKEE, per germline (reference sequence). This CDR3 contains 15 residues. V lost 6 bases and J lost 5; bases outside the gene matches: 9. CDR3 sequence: CASTRSSGGNNEQFF. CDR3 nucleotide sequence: TGTGCCAGCACCCGGTCCAGCGGGGGGAACAATGAGCAGTTCTTC.

The CDR3 DNA sequence: TGTGCCAGCAGTCGTCCAGGGGGTTATAATTCACCCCTCCACTTT. This sequence encodes CASSRPGGYNSPLHF. This chain links TRBV25-1 with TRBJ1-6, with 7 bases aligning to TRBD1. The V and J ends lost 5 bases and 4 bases, in that order; junction bases with no gene match: 5. Germline-derived CDR1 and CDR2 are MGHDK and SYGVNS. CDR3 length: 15 residues.